The 22 T cell receptor beta chains listed next were all sequenced from one sample in a study of blood T cell repertoires in COVID-19. The assay was immunoSEQ multiplex PCR, and TCRdb's table has in-frame clones only and misses some. Among some 260,000 clones, roughly 86% were seen once, and the ten largest hold more than 0.55%. The sample consisted of peripheral blood. All receptors come from a human donor in a cohort sampled during active COVID-19.

The chain joins TRBV2 to TRBJ1-2, with a tentative D call TRBD1 (6 bases). This CDR3 has 14 amino acids. The ends were cut back, 4 bases at V and 2 bases at J, with 11 bases in the middle. CDR1 and CDR2 from the germline V gene are SNHLY and FYNNEI. CDR3 in DNA: TGTGCCAGCAGTGGTTCAAGGGGGAACTATGGCTACACCTTC. As protein: CASSGSRGNYGYTF.

The sample holds one count of this clone. CDR3 sequence reads: CASSHGLAGGPGNEQFF. The DNA of the CDR3 is TGTGCCAGCAGCCACGGACTAGCGGGGGGGCCGGGCAATGAGCAGTTCTTC. The rearrangement links TRBV7-9 to TRBJ2-1, with 15 bases that match TRBD2. The V gene's germline CDR1 is SEHNR and CDR2 FQNEAQ (reference sequence). With 5 bases clipped from V and 6 bases from J, the junction kept 8 bases outside the gene matches. The CDR3 is 17 residues long.

The chain combines TRBV28 with TRBJ2-4; possibly TRBD2 for D (5 bases). CDR1 and CDR2 from the germline V gene are MDHEN and SYDVKM. CDR3 length: 16 residues. Between the trimmed V and J ends, which lost 2 bases and 0 bases, there was a span of 11 bases. The CDR3 is CASSLMGVLAKNIQYF. The CDR3 DNA sequence: TGTGCCAGCAGTTTAATGGGAGTCCTAGCCAAAAACATTCAGTACTTC.

V gene TRBV4-3 combines with J gene TRBJ1-5; no clear D. The V gene lost 0 bases and the J gene lost 5 bases, with 11 bases spanning the gap. Germline V gives CDR1 LGHNA, CDR2 YSLEER. This CDR3 spans 15 amino acids. CDR3 residues: CASSQEHRRDQPQHF. The CDR3 nucleotides are TGCGCCAGCAGCCAAGAACACCGGCGGGATCAGCCCCAGCATTTT.

The rearrangement uses TRBV4-3 and TRBJ2-1, with TRBD2 matching 10 bases. The length of the CDR3 is 17 residues. V lost 1 base, J lost 4 bases, and 7 bases stayed unmatched. Germline CDR1 and CDR2: LGHNA and YSLEER. CDR3 in amino acids: CASSQVATSGTYNEQFF. CDR3 sequence (DNA): TGCGCCAGCAGCCAAGTGGCAACTAGCGGGACTTACAATGAGCAGTTCTTC.

The rearrangement uses TRBV7-9 and TRBJ2-7; the match to TRBD2 covers 7 bases. The V gene's germline CDR1 is SEHNR and CDR2 FQNEAQ (reference sequence). The CDR3 has 14 amino acids. V trimming: 3 bases; J trimming: 5 bases; junction bases outside the gene matches: 7. Written as DNA, the CDR3 is TGTGCCAGCAGCTTTGGGGGGGTTGGAGACGAGCAGTACTTC. Translated: CASSFGGVGDEQYF.

In its sample, this clone was seen a few times. This sequence joins TRBV30 and TRBJ1-5, with unresolved D. The ends were cut back, 0 bases at V and 3 bases at J, with 9 bases in the middle. CDR1 is GTSNPN, CDR2 SVGIG, per germline (reference sequence). The CDR3 sequence is 14 residues long. CDR3 loop: CAWSVSPVNQPQHF. CDR3 DNA sequence: TGTGCCTGGAGTGTATCTCCAGTCAATCAGCCCCAGCATTTT.

The chain links TRBV4-3 to TRBJ2-1; no definite D call. V lost 3 bases and J 9 bases, leaving 15 bases between the germline ends. The length of the CDR3 is 14 residues. Germline assignment: CDR1 LGHNA and CDR2 YSLEER. The CDR3 coding sequence is TGCGCCAGCAGCCAGTATGCCGCGGAGCGTGAGCAGTTCTTC. It yields the protein CASSQYAAEREQFF.

The chain employs TRBV20-1 and TRBJ2-1, with a weak D call TRBD2 (7 bases). The CDR3 has 16 amino acids. The germline V and J ends were trimmed by 3 bases and 6 bases, with 21 bases remaining between them. The germline gives CDR1 DFQATT, CDR2 SNEGSKA (reference sequence). CDR3 sequence (DNA): TGCAGTGCTAGTCCCCTGAGGGGGAGGGAACCCAATGAGCAGTTCTTC. As protein: CSASPLRGREPNEQFF.

The chain combines TRBV5-4 with TRBJ1-4, with 7 bases identical to TRBD1. The CDR3 consists of 14 residues. CDR1 SGHNT and CDR2 YYREEE come from the germline V gene (reference sequence). The ends lost 5 bases at V and 3 bases at J; junction bases unmatched: 4. The CDR3: CASSLTGPNEKLFF. For the CDR3, the DNA is TGTGCCAGCAGTCTGACAGGGCCTAATGAAAAACTGTTTTTT.

This clone has just a few counts. The chain combines TRBV28 with TRBJ2-5; TRBD2 agrees at 9 bases. Trimming cost V 6 bases and J 5 bases; bases outside gene matches: 7. Germline values: CDR1 MDHEN, CDR2 SYDVKM. The CDR3 runs 14 residues. The CDR3 nucleotides read TGTGCCAGCAGCCGCGGGAGGGTCTGGGAGACCCAGTACTTC. This codes for CASSRGRVWETQYF.

The chain combines TRBV12-3 or TRBV12-4 with TRBJ2-1; D is ambiguous. With 5 bases removed from V and 6 bases from J, the gap between germline ends came to 11 bases. The CDR3 loop spans 13 amino acids. This CDR3 reads CASSLIPGNEQFF. In DNA form, the CDR3 reads TGTGCCAGCAGTCTTATCCCCGGCAATGAGCAGTTCTTC.

The rearrangement uses TRBV14 and TRBJ2-7, with 9 bases aligning to TRBD1. J gave up 0 bases and V 6 bases, and 9 bases lay outside the gene matches. Germline CDR1 is SGHDN and CDR2 is FVKESK. The length of the CDR3 is 16 residues. CDR3 loop: CASRAAPGQGSYEQYF. CDR3 in DNA: TGTGCCAGCAGAGCTGCCCCGGGACAGGGCTCCTACGAGCAGTACTTC.

The gene calls are TRBV29-1 and TRBJ1-4; the D gene is possibly TRBD1 (5 bases). The CDR3 is 13 residues long. V lost 1 base and J lost 8, with 11 bases in between. Per the germline V gene, CDR1 is SQVTM and CDR2 is ANQGSEA. CDR3 residues: CSVEAGGGEKLFF. The DNA of the CDR3 is TGCAGCGTTGAAGCCGGGGGAGGGGAAAAACTGTTTTTT.

The rearrangement joins TRBV28 to TRBJ2-7; 8 positions match TRBD1. The trim removed 6 bases at V and 5 bases at J, leaving 9 bases unmatched. Germline V gene lookup returns CDR1 MDHEN and CDR2 SYDVKM. This CDR3 has 14 amino acids. CDR3 loop: CASSFAGGFNEQYF. Here the CDR3 DNA reads TGTGCCAGCAGCTTCGCAGGGGGCTTCAACGAGCAGTACTTC.

V and J are TRBV7-9 and TRBJ2-3; 7 bases are a match to TRBD2. The CDR3 contains 15 residues. The germline gives CDR1 SEHNR, CDR2 FQNEAQ (reference sequence). After removal of 1 base from V and 0 bases from J, the junction contained 1 base not matched to a gene. The CDR3 sequence is CASSLVGGSTDTQYF. In nucleotides, the CDR3 is TGTGCCAGCAGCTTAGTCGGGGGGAGCACAGATACGCAGTATTTT.

This chain uses TRBV7-2 with TRBJ2-7; 10 bases map to TRBD1. Germline V gene sequence: CDR1 SGHTA, CDR2 FQGNSA. The CDR3 has 15 residues. V lost 0 bases to trimming and J lost 3 bases; unmatched junction nucleotides: 2. The CDR3 sequence: CASSLAGQGFYEQYF. The DNA of the CDR3 is TGTGCCAGCAGCTTAGCGGGACAGGGGTTCTACGAGCAGTACTTC.

This clone appeared a few times. This chain connects TRBV7-2 to TRBJ1-1; 7 bases fit TRBD1. The CDR3 runs to 15 residues. V lost 5 bases to trimming and J lost 0 bases; unmatched junction nucleotides: 6. Germline V CDR1 and CDR2: SGHTA, FQGNSA. Here the CDR3 DNA reads TGTGCCAGCAGCACGGGGACAGTTATGAACACTGAAGCTTTCTTT. Protein product: CASSTGTVMNTEAFF.

The CDR3 bases are TGTGCCAGTAGTAGGACAGGATCCTACGAGCAGTACTTC. This gives the protein CASSRTGSYEQYF. The chain employs TRBV19 and TRBJ2-7, with 7 bases aligning to TRBD1. V was clipped by 4 bases and J by 1 base; unmatched bases: 1. The CDR3 covers 13 residues. Germline V gene sequence: CDR1 LNHDA, CDR2 SQIVND (reference sequence).

CDR3 loop: CASSSIPTRQAPVRLSGNTIYF. In DNA form, the CDR3 reads TGTGCCAGCTCATCCATCCCGACCCGACAGGCTCCTGTACGTTTATCTGGAAACACCATATATTTT. The V and J genes are TRBV18 and TRBJ1-3; D is perhaps TRBD1 (6 bases). Germline assignment: CDR1 KGHSH and CDR2 LQKENI. This CDR3 contains 22 residues. With 5 bases removed from V and 1 base from J, the gap between germline ends came to 33 bases.

This chain links TRBV6-5 with TRBJ2-7, with no clear D. The germline V gene has CDR1 MNHEY and CDR2 SVGAGI. The CDR3 loop spans 13 amino acids. The V gene lost 5 bases and the J gene lost 6 bases, with 14 bases spanning the gap. The CDR3 region is CASSPNLFGEQYF. The CDR3 DNA sequence: TGTGCCAGCAGTCCCAATTTGTTCGGCGAGCAGTACTTC.

This rearrangement joins TRBV7-2 to TRBJ1-1; 7 bases fit TRBD1. Germline V lookup: CDR1 SGHTA, CDR2 FQGNSA. The CDR3 runs 14 residues. J lost 5 bases, V lost 1 base, and 4 bases had no gene match. CDR3 DNA: TGTGCCAGCAGCTTAGTCCAGGGGGGAACTGAAGCTTTCTTT. Amino acids: CASSLVQGGTEAFF.